A selection of T cell receptor beta chains follows, all from one sample in a study of response to subunit inactivated influenza vaccine. MiXCR, applied by TCRdb to the RT-PCR reads, yields one record per CDR3 protein. The table records approximately 700,000 distinct CDR3 sequences, approximately 14% of them present only once. The sample was PBMCs from blood, taken roughly 12 days after vaccination. These receptors were taken from a man aged 50-60 years who received an inactivated influenza vaccine. Both conserved end residues are part of each CDR3.

V,J,CDR3
TRBV20-1,TRBJ2-3,CSASVAGGTDTQYF
TRBV14,TRBJ2-7,CASSQVGANEQYF
TRBV7-3,TRBJ2-1,CASSPGPARDEQFF
TRBV6-2/TRBV6-3,TRBJ1-1,CASRPNRFWTGPGNTEAFF
TRBV28,TRBJ2-3,CASSLGGWADRTDTQYF
TRBV5-1,TRBJ1-1,CATGLRQGRNEAFF
TRBV20-1,TRBJ2-3,CSVKGFGDTQYF
TRBV6-5,TRBJ1-1,CASSYRGRVNTEAFF
TRBV18,TRBJ1-2,CASSPGTEVYGYTF
TRBV6-1,TRBJ2-3,CASTDPGQGGRTQYF
TRBV7-3,TRBJ1-6,CASSSGQGSPLHF
TRBV27,TRBJ1-2,CASSPGQGAIYGYTF
TRBV6-6,TRBJ1-1,CASSYSGSSEAFF
TRBV6-2/TRBV6-3,TRBJ1-1,CASSYSETTTEAFF
TRBV30,TRBJ2-2,CAWSPGTGELFF
TRBV10-2,TRBJ1-5,CASSVVGSNQPQHF
TRBV6-1,TRBJ2-3,CASSAGPGWDTQYF
TRBV4-3,TRBJ2-1,CASSQEGKHEQFF
TRBV12-3/TRBV12-4,TRBJ2-5,CASSSRNQETQYF
TRBV7-9,TRBJ1-4,CASSFGQGLGEKLFF
TRBV7-7,TRBJ2-2,CASSSGERELFF
TRBV20-1,TRBJ1-1,CSARVFGQGAEAFF
TRBV18,TRBJ1-4,CASSRESGEKLFF
TRBV6-5,TRBJ2-5,CASNSGLGQETQYF
TRBV5-1,TRBJ1-1,CASSLNRMNTEAFF
TRBV6-2/TRBV6-3,TRBJ2-7,CASSYGGALYEQYF
TRBV20-1,TRBJ2-7,CSASRAPGLASYEQYF
TRBV20-1,TRBJ2-3,CSARDTRGVSTDTQYF
TRBV15,TRBJ1-2,CATSRDGAGNGYTF
TRBV7-2,TRBJ1-1,CASSLLAVGGTEAFF
TRBV7-2,TRBJ2-6,CASSSHIASGANVLTF
TRBV18,TRBJ2-3,CASSPSSDTQYF
TRBV20-1,TRBJ2-7,CSASSGRSYEQYF
TRBV5-5,TRBJ2-7,CASSFLQDHYEQYF
TRBV5-6,TRBJ1-2,CASSPGQGAFSGYTF
TRBV29-1,TRBJ2-7,CSVRGLAAHEQYF
TRBV3-1,TRBJ2-7,CASSQDRLAGGKEQYF
TRBV20-1,TRBJ1-1,CSARRTGFPEAFF
TRBV20-1,TRBJ2-7,CSGQGQGYEQYF
TRBV4-2,TRBJ2-7,CASSQDQIPFRDRASYEQYF
TRBV30,TRBJ1-1,CAWSRMGRTEAFF
TRBV7-2,TRBJ2-1,CASSKGQGKFNEQFF
TRBV7-2,TRBJ2-5,CASSLGGLEETQYF
TRBV7-9,TRBJ1-2,CASSSGQISNYGYTF
TRBV28,TRBJ2-2,CASSTPLGSTGELFF
TRBV6-1,TRBJ1-4,CASNVQGTRTNEKLFF
TRBV6-1,TRBJ2-2,CASRPGQTGELFF
TRBV19,TRBJ2-1,CASSIEHNNEQFF
TRBV2,TRBJ2-3,CASSDNTDTQYF
TRBV5-5,TRBJ2-5,CASARISQETQYF
TRBV6-2/TRBV6-3,TRBJ2-7,CATATDSLSSYEQYF
TRBV20-1,TRBJ1-4,CSARRAEGEKLFF